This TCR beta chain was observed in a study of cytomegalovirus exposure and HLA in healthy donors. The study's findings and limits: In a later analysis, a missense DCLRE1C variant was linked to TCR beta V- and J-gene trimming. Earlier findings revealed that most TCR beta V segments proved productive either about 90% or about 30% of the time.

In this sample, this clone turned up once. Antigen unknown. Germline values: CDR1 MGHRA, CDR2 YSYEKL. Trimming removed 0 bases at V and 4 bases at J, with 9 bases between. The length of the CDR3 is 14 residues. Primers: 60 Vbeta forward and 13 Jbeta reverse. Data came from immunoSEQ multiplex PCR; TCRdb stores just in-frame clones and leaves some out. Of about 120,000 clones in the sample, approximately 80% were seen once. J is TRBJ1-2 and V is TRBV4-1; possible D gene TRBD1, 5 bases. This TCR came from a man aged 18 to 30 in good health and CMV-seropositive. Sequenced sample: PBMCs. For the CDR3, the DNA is TGCGCCAGCAGCCAAGAGGGGACTTTCTATGGCTACACCTTC. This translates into CASSQEGTFYGYTF.